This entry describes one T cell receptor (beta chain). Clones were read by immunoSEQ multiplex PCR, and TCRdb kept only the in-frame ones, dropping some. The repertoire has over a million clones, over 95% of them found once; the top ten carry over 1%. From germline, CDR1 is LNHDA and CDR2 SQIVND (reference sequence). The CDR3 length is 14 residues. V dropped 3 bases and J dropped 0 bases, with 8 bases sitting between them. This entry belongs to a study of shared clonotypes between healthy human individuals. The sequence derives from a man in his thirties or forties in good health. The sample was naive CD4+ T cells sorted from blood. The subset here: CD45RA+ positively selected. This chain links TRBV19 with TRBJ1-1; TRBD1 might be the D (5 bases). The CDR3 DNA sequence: TGTGCCAGTAGTATGGGACGGCTGAACACTGAAGCTTTCTTT. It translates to CASSMGRLNTEAFF.